These 3 T cell receptor beta chains were all obtained from the same sample, sequenced in a study of blood T cell repertoires in COVID-19. TCRdb's table, derived via immunoSEQ multiplex PCR, lists solely in-frame clones and lacks some. The sample has approximately 140,000 clones; around four fifths are singletons. Sequences were obtained from peripheral blood. The receptor set was obtained from a human donor in a cohort sampled during active COVID-19.

This chain joins TRBV30 and TRBJ2-7; 9 bases fit TRBD1. V was pared by 2 bases and J by 2 bases, with 16 bases of the junction left unmatched. The CDR3 runs to 18 residues. In germline, CDR1 is GTSNPN, CDR2 SVGIG (reference sequence). The CDR3 bases are TGTGCCTGGAGTCCCGGGACTCTCTGGACAGGGGCAGCCTACGAGCAGTACTTC. Translation gives CAWSPGTLWTGAAYEQYF.

V and J are TRBV30 and TRBJ1-6, with TRBD1 matching 9 bases. The CDR3 covers 15 residues. V dropped 3 bases and J dropped 7; count of bases not matched to a gene: 7. The germline gives CDR1 GTSNPN, CDR2 SVGIG (reference sequence). The CDR3 nucleotides read TGTGCCTGGAGCTCCCGGACAGGGGTAAATTCACCCCTCCACTTT. Its translation is CAWSSRTGVNSPLHF.

The gene calls are TRBV11-2 and TRBJ2-2; D is uncertain. V gave up 4 bases and J gave up 2 bases, with 5 bases separating them. The CDR3 is 13 amino acids. Germline values: CDR1 SGHAT, CDR2 FQNNGV. The CDR3, as DNA: TGTGCCAGCAGCTCCCTTAACACCGGGGAGCTGTTTTTT. Its translation is CASSSLNTGELFF.